Below are 5 T cell receptor beta chains sequenced from a single sample in a study of CD8 T cells in cerebrospinal fluid in Alzheimer's disease. TCRdb re-called the 10x single-cell sequencing reads; every CDR3 protein appears as one record, without DNA. The repertoire table contains more than 800 distinct CDR3 sequences. What was sequenced was cerebrospinal fluid. These TCRs come from a human donor with Parkinson's disease.

In terms of frequency, this clonotype is large (0.1 to 1%). The V call is TRBV6-2 or TRBV6-3, the J call TRBJ1-5; no DNA is available, so the TRBD1 call from TCRdb remains unchecked. In germline, CDR1 is MNHEY, CDR2 SVGEGT. The CDR3 has 14 amino acids. The chain's CDR3 is CASKDPGSNQPQHF.

According to its frequency, this clonotype is medium-sized. The chain uses TRBV27 and TRBJ2-5; TCRdb returns TRBD1, unconfirmable since there is no DNA. From germline, CDR1 is MNHEY and CDR2 SMNVEV (reference sequence). CDR3 length equals 14 residues. CDR3 loop: CASSFSDRTKTQYF.

This clonotype ranks as medium-sized (0.01 to 0.1%) in terms of frequency. The chain uses TRBV18 and TRBJ1-5; checking the TCRdb D call of TRBD1 is not possible without DNA. The germline gives CDR1 KGHSH, CDR2 LQKENI. The CDR3 covers 14 residues. The CDR3 loop is CASSTGGGYQPQHF.

This clonotype is labeled large based on frequency. V and J are TRBV27 and TRBJ1-1; no DNA is available, so the TRBD1 call from TCRdb remains unchecked. The CDR3 consists of 16 residues. CDR1 is MNHEY and CDR2 is SMNVEV in the germline V gene (reference sequence). The CDR3 reads CASSLSPQGSRTEAFF.

This clonotype ranks as large in terms of frequency. The CDR3 here is CASSFSQGMEDEQYF. The rearrangement joins TRBV7-6 to TRBJ2-7; TCRdb names TRBD1, which stays unverified in the absence of DNA. This CDR3 has 15 amino acids. CDR1 and CDR2 (germline): SGHVS, FNYEAQ.